This T cell receptor beta chain was identified in a study of beta chain features in type 1 diabetes. Study as a whole: Age and gender were similar between patients and healthy donors, as were cell yields.

Overall study results and limits: Moderate but significant shortening of TCRB CDR3s was recorded in all four CD4+ subsets from Type 1 diabetes patients. Relative to healthy donors, patients appeared to have naive, central memory and Treg TCRB repertoires that were more similar.

Details on this clone: Antigen unknown.

Looked up from germline, CDR1 is MDHEN and CDR2 is SYDVKM. The V end was cut by 4 bases, the J end by 5 bases, with 18 bases between. CDR3 size: 16 residues. The study reverse transcribed the entire isolated RNA, so it sequenced expressed TCRB transcripts. Assay used: immunoSEQ multiplex PCR; TCRdb lists only in-frame clones, some missing. The sample contains under 950,000 clones, roughly 15% of which appear only once. V and J are TRBV28 and TRBJ2-1; D is perhaps TRBD1 (6 bases). This TCR was recovered from a young woman in good health. Sequences were obtained from naive CD4+ T cells from blood. CDR3 loop: CASSSAGTHLNNEQFF. The CDR3 DNA sequence: TGTGCCAGCAGTTCCGCCGGGACACACTTGAACAATGAGCAGTTCTTC.